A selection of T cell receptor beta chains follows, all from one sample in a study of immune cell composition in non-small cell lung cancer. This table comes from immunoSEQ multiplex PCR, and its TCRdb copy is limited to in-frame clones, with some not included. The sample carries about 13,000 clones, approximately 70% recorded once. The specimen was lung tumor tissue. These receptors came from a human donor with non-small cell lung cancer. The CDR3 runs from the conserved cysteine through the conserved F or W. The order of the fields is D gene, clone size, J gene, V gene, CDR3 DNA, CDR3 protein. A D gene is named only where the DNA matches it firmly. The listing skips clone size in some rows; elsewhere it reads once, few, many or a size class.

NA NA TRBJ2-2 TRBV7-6 TGTGCCAGCAGCTTAAAGGACTCGAACACCGGGGAGCTGTTTTTT CASSLKDSNTGELFF
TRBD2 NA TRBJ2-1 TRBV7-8 TGTGCCAGTGGTGAGCGGGAGACCTACAATGAGCAGTTCTTC CASGERETYNEQFF
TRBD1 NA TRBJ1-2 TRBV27 TGTGCCAGCAGAAGAGGACAGGGAGTGGATGGCTACACCTTC CASRRGQGVDGYTF
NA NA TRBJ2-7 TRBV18 TGTGCCAGCTCACTAGAGCGCAATACCTACGAGCAGTACTTC CASSLERNTYEQYF
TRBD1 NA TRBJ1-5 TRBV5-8 TGTGCCAGCAGCTTGCGGGGACAGAATCAGCCCCAGCATTTT CASSLRGQNQPQHF
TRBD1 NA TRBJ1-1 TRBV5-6 TGTGCCAGCAGCCACAGGGGGCGCGGAACTGAAGCTTTCTTT CASSHRGRGTEAFF
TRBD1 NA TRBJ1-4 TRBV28 TGTGCCAGCAGGTCCCAGGACAGGGGATTTGAAAAACTGTTTTTT CASRSQDRGFEKLFF
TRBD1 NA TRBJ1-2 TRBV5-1 TGCGCCAGCAGCTACGGACAGGGGGACTATGGCTACACCTTC CASSYGQGDYGYTF
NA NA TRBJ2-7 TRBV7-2 TGTGCCAGCAGCCAGGTCCGGGGTTACGAGCAGTACTTC CASSQVRGYEQYF
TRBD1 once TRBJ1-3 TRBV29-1 TGCAGCGTTCTCCGGGACAGGGACATCTCTGGAAACACCATATATTTT CSVLRDRDISGNTIYF
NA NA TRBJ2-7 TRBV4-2 TGTGCCAGCAGCCAGTTAGGCGGGAAAGCCTACGAGCAGTACTTC CASSQLGGKAYEQYF
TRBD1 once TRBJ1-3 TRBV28 TGTGCCACCTTAAAGGGGGCAGCTGGAAACACCATATATTTT CATLKGAAGNTIYF
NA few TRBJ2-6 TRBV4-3 TGCGCCAGCAGCCAAGATGGAGTCTACTTTGGCTCTGGGGCCAACGTCCTGACTTTC CASSQDGVYFGSGANVLTF
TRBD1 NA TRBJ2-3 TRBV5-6 TGTGCCAGCAGCCCCAACAGGGGGCGCACAGATACGCAGTATTTT CASSPNRGRTDTQYF
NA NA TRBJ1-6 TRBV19 TGTGCCAGTAGTGATAGACACCGATCACCCCTCCACTTT CASSDRHRSPLHF
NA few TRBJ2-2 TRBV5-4 TGTGCCAGCAGCGCCGCCCTAAATTCCGGGGAGCTGTTTTTT CASSAALNSGELFF
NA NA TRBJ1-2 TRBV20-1 TGCAGTGCCACCCCTCCGACAGAGCACACCTTC CSATPPTEHTF
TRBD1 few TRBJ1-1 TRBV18 TGTGCCAGCTCAGTCGGACAGGGAGGCACTGAAGCTTTCTTT CASSVGQGGTEAFF